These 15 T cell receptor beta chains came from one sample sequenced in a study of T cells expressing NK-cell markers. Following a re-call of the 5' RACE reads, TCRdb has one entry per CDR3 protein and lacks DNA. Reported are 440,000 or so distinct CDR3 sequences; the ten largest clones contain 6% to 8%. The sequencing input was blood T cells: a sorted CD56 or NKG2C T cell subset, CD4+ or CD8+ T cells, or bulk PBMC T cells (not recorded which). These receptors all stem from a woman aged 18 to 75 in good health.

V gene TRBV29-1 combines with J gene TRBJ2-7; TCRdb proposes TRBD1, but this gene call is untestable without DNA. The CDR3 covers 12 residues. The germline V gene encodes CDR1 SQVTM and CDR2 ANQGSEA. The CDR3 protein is CSVPGPYYEQYF.

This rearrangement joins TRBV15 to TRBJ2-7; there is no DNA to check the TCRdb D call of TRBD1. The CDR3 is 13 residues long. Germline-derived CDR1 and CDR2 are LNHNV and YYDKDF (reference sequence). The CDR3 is CATSGGQGSEQYF.

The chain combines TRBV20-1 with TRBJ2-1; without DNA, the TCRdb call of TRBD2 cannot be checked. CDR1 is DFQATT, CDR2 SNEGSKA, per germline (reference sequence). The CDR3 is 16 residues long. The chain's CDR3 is CSAKGTAPSGRFEQFF.

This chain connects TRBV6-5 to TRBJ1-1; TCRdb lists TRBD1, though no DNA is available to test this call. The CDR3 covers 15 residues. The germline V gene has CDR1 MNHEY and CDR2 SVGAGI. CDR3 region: CASSSGGGRNTEAFF.

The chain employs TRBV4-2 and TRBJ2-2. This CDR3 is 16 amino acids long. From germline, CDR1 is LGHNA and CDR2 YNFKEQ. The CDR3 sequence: CASSQEVDTNTGELFF.

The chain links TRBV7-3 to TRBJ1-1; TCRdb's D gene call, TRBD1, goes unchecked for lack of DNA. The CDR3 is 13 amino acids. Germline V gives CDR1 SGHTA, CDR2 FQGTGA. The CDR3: CASSSTGSVEAFF. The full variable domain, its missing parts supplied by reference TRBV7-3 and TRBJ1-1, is GAGVSQTPSNKVTEKGKYVELRCDPISGHTALYWYRQSLGQGPEFLIYFQGTGAADDSGLPNDRFFAVRPEGSVSTLKIQRTERGDSAVYLCASSSTGSVEAFFGQGTRLTVV.

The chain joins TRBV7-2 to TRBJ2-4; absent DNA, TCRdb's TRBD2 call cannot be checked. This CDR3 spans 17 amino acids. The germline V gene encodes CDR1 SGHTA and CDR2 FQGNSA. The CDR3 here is CASSAPVAGGRRNIQYF.

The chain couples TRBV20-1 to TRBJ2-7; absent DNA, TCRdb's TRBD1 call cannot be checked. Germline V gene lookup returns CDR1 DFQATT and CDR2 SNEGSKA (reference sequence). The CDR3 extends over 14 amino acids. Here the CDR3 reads CSATPPLTTYEQYF.

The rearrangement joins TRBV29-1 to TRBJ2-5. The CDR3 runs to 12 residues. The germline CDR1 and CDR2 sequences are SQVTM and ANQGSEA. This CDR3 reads CSVDGEQETQYF.

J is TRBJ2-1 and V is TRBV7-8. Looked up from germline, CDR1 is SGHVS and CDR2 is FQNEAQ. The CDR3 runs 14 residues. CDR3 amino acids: CASSLGTLYNEQFF.

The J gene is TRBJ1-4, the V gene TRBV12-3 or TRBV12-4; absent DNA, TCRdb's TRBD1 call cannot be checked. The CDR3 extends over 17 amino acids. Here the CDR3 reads CASSFFPGQLANEKLFF.

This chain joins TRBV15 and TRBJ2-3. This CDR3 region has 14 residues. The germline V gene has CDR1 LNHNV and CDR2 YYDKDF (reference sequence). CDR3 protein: CATSRDPSTDTQYF.

Here the CDR3 reads CASSSSRLAGSSTDTQYF. The chain couples TRBV11-1 to TRBJ2-3; the TCRdb D gene call, TRBD2, has no DNA to confirm it. CDR3 size: 18 residues. Per the germline V gene, CDR1 is SGHAT and CDR2 is FQDESV (reference sequence).

CDR3 sequence: CASSYLSHYGYTF. This rearrangement joins TRBV6-6 to TRBJ1-2. Germline V gene sequence: CDR1 MNHNY, CDR2 SVGAGI (reference sequence). The CDR3 sequence is 13 residues long.

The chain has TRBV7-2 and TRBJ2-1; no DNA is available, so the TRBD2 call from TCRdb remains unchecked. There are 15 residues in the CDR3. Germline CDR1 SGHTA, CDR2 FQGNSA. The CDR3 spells CASSVTSGRANEQFF.